The text below deals with one TCR beta chain. It has no known antigen specificity. No base quality values were provided; no much bigger clone lies one nucleotide off. From cysteine to phenylalanine, the CDR3 is 15 amino acids long. The kept DNA is CDR3 alone, 45 bases in frame from the first base. V is pared back by 4 bases and J by 7 bases, with 23 bases lying between the germline termini. CDR1 DFQATT and CDR2 SNEGSKA were looked up in the germline V gene (reference sequence). The record originates from a study of blood T cells in healthy people across ages (dated by TCRdb to the mid-2010s). Concerning the study at large: In model experiments, roughly one uniquely barcoded TCR beta cDNA molecule per two T cells was captured by template switching. To track age-related changes in TCR beta repertoire diversity, the study relied on deep sequencing normalized with unique cDNA molecular identifiers. The donors were split into four age groups: young (average 16 years), middle-aged (nearly 40), aged (roughly 68) and long-lived (more than 80). To avoid experimental bias, donors of different ages were distributed randomly across sequencing lanes. Two additional independent replicas of 1 million unique cDNA reads from the same blood draw were analyzed for two donors (one aged 18 to 29 and one aged 80 or older).

Library method: 5' RACE. The sample was run on an Illumina HiSeq 2500. A second PCR of roughly 6 to 12 cycles was run with a J-beta primer mix and a sample-barcoded 5' primer. Each TCR beta cDNA molecule received a unique molecular identifier from a template-switch 5' adaptor carrying 12 random nucleotides. Each sample yielded at least 3 million CDR3-containing paired-end reads. First-strand cDNA was synthesized from all RNA with the Mint cDNA synthesis kit, primed by a TRBC-specific oligonucleotide. Following uracil-DNA glycosylase treatment, a first 18-cycle PCR with universal primers M1SS and BC2_uni_R was performed on all cDNA. The study's own analysis went as follows. For normalization, 1 million high-quality reads were randomly selected from each sample, with every read carrying a distinct molecular identifier. Reads sharing molecular identifiers were discarded rather than binned into consensus sequences. MiTCR, set to a Q25 quality threshold and the strictest error-elimination algorithm, was used for CDR3 identification, clonotype clustering and error correction. A nonparametric unseen species model using Euler transformation provided a lower-bound estimate of total TCR beta diversity. TCRdb reprocessing: public reads trimmed at Q25 with fastp, clones called with MiXCR, in-frame beta chains kept. Rows matching on CDR3 protein sequence are summarized as one entry with the most common DNA and genes. TCRdb's processing, not the authors', yielded these V and J calls. This sample lists about 1.6 million distinct CDR3 sequences; 30% to 40% were detected once. The ten largest account for around 11% of the sample.

General study outcomes and caveats: Since profiling was done on bulk unsorted PBMCs, naive and antigen-experienced compartments could not be conclusively compared. Compared with the aged group, the long-lived group had more naive CD4+ T cells, fewer expanded clones and increased TCR diversity, a pattern suggesting age selection. Because donor CMV infection status was unknown, age-related changes in expanded clonotypes were potentially confounded. As age increased, observed TCR beta diversity per million T cells dropped in a roughly linear way, and a significant reduction was already evident by age about 40. There was a strong correlation between observed TCR beta diversity and the percentage of naive T cells measured by flow cytometry. Total diversity estimates from one million sequenced T cells were considered lower bounds and underestimates.

The donors were about 40 Caucasian individuals from Russia, aged about 6 to 95 years, who were systemically healthy. Each donor gave 8 to 10 milliliters of peripheral blood, drawn into EDTA-treated Vacutainer tubes. Ficoll-Paque density-gradient centrifugation was used to isolate PBMCs, with at least 6.5 million per sample. Total RNA, at least 5 micrograms per sample, was extracted from PBMCs with Trizol reagent. For every donor, an aliquot of PBMCs went through flow cytometry to measure the percentages of naive CD45RAhigh/CD27high T cells. This chain is built from TRBV20-1 and TRBJ2-7; TRBD2 might be the D gene, on 6 matching bases. The material sequenced was blood. The TCR comes from a woman in her thirties in good health. In nucleotide form, the sequence is TGCAGTGCTAAACGGAGGGGAACCCCACCGGGGGAGCAGTACTTC. Its protein reads: CSAKRRGTPPGEQYF.